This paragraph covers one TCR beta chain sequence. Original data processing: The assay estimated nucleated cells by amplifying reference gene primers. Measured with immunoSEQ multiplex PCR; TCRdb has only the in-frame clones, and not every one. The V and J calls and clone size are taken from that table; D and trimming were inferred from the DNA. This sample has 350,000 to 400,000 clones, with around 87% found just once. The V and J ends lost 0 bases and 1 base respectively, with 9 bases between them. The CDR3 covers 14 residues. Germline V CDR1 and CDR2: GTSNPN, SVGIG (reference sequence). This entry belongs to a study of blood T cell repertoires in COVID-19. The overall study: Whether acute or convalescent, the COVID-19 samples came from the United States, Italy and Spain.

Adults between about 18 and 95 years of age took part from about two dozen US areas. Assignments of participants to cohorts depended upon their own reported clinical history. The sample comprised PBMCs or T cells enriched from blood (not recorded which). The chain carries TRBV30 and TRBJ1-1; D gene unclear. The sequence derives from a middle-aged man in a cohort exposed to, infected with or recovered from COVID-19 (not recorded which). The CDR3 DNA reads TGTGCCTGGAGTGTCAACAGAGCGAACACTGAAGCTTTCTTT. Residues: CAWSVNRANTEAFF. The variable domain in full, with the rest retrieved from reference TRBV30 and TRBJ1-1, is SQTIHQWPATLVQPVGSPLSLECTVEGTSNPNLYWYRQAAGRGLQLLFYSVGIGQISSEVPQNLSASRPQDRQFILSSKKLLLSDSGFYLCAWSVNRANTEAFFGQGTRLTVV.